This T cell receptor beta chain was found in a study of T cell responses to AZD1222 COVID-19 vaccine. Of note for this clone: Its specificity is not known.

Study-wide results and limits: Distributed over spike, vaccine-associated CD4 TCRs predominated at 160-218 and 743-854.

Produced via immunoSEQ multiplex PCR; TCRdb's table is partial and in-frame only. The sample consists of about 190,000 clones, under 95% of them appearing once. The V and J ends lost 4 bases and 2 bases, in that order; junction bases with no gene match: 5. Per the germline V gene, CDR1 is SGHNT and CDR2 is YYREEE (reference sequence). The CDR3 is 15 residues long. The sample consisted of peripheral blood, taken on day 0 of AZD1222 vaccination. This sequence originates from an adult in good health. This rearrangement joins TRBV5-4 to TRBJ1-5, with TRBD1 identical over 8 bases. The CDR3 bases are TGTGCCAGCAGCCCCGACAGGGGTGGCAATCAGCCCCAGCATTTT. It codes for CASSPDRGGNQPQHF.